Each of the 22 T cell receptor beta chains below was sequenced from the same sample in a study of blood T cells in healthy people across ages. It was with a sample-barcoded 5' primer and a J-beta primer mix that a second PCR of roughly 7 to 12 cycles was run. TCRdb processed the 5' RACE reads anew with MiXCR; each CDR3 protein has one entry. Of around 790,000 distinct CDR3 sequences detected, more than 40% appear once; the ten largest clones hold 15% to 25%. Sequencing was carried out using blood. The origin of the receptors is a man in his 60s in good health.

This clonotype was counted between two and nine times. The genes are TRBV12-3 or TRBV12-4 and TRBJ2-1; no clear D gene. The CDR3 spans 14 residues. V shed 2 bases and J shed 7 bases, with 12 bases lying between them. The CDR3 reads CASSLSPRPNEQFF. DNA for the CDR3: TGTGCCAGCAGTTTAAGTCCCAGGCCGAATGAGCAGTTCTTC.

This clonotype appeared a single time. The chain is built from TRBV9 and TRBJ2-7; TRBD2 might be the D (6 bases). This CDR3 contains 16 residues. Germline V CDR1 and CDR2: SGDLS, YYNGEE. With 0 bases removed from V and 2 bases from J, the gap between germline ends came to 15 bases. CDR3: CASSVGTGRGTYEQYF. The CDR3 coding sequence is TGTGCCAGCAGCGTAGGAACAGGACGGGGGACCTACGAGCAGTACTTC.

The V and J genes are TRBV4-1 and TRBJ1-6; D may be TRBD1 (5 bases). CDR3 length: 16 residues. Germline CDR1 and CDR2: MGHRA and YSYEKL. V was shortened by 3 bases and J by 4 bases, with 13 bases between the two germline ends. As DNA, the CDR3 is TGCGCCAGCAGCCAGCAGCCCAGGGTGTATAATTCACCCCTCCACTTT. Protein product: CASSQQPRVYNSPLHF.

This chain uses TRBV11-2 with TRBJ2-4; the D gene could be TRBD1 or TRBD2 (5 bases each). The DNA matches TRBJ2-7 better at its end, which makes the J call doubtful. Germline lookup yields CDR1 SGHAT and CDR2 FQNNGV. The CDR3 covers 15 residues. CDR3 nucleotide sequence: TGTGCCAGCAGCCAGTTCAGTTTCGGGACGGGCGAGCAGTACTTC. Its protein is CASSQFSFGTGEQYF.

The chain is built from TRBV24-1 and TRBJ2-7, with D perhaps TRBD2 (5 bases). The germline CDR1 and CDR2 sequences are KGHDR and SFDVKD. Trimming stripped 2 bases from V and 0 bases from J, with 25 bases between. The CDR3 extends over 20 amino acids. In DNA form, the CDR3 reads TGTGCCACCAGTGATTCGGAGTTCGGCAGAGGGTCATGTTGCTCCTACGAGCAGTACTTC. It translates to CATSDSEFGRGSCCSYEQYF.

The chain employs TRBV28 and TRBJ2-3; the D is unclear. Trimming removed 7 bases at V and 3 bases at J, with 20 bases between. The CDR3 extends over 16 amino acids. CDR1 is MDHEN and CDR2 is SYDVKM in the germline V gene. CDR3 loop: CASTPMWAENTDTQYF. The CDR3 DNA follows: TGTGCCAGCACCCCAATGTGGGCGGAAAATACAGATACGCAGTATTTT. The full variable domain, rest sourced from reference TRBV28 and TRBJ2-3, is DVKVTQSSRYLVKRTGEKVFLECVQDMDHENMFWYRQDPGLGLRLIYFSYDVKMKEKGDIPEGYSVSREKKERFSLILESASTNQTSMYLCASTPMWAENTDTQYFGPGTRLTVL.

The rearrangement uses TRBV4-1 and TRBJ2-3; TRBD1 matches 9 bases. There are 16 residues in the CDR3. Trimming removed 0 bases from V and 9 bases from J; junction bases left unmatched: 10. CDR1 is MGHRA, CDR2 YSYEKL, per germline. The CDR3 nucleotides are TGCGCCAGCAGCCAAGATGGGCCTGACAGGGGGAGGACGCAGTATTTT. It specifies CASSQDGPDRGRTQYF.

The chain joins TRBV11-2 to TRBJ2-1, with TRBD2 identical over 7 bases. The trim removed 0 bases at V and 7 bases at J, leaving 3 bases unmatched. Germline lookup yields CDR1 SGHAT and CDR2 FQNNGV. The CDR3 contains 14 residues. CDR3 amino acids: CASSLERLANEQFF. In DNA, the CDR3 is TGTGCCAGCAGCTTAGAGCGACTAGCAAATGAGCAGTTCTTC.

The V gene is TRBV4-1, the J gene TRBJ2-7, with D possibly TRBD1 on 6 matching bases. Trimming removed 3 bases from V and 5 bases from J, with 17 bases in between. The CDR3 is made up of 15 amino acids. The germline V gene has CDR1 MGHRA and CDR2 YSYEKL. The CDR3: CASSHEGQGIDEQYF. DNA for the CDR3: TGCGCCAGCAGCCACGAGGGGCAGGGGATAGACGAGCAGTACTTC.

Ten or more counts support this clonotype. The V gene is TRBV7-3, the J gene TRBJ2-3, with TRBD2 matching over 8 bases. V shed 0 bases, J shed 2 bases, and the junction held 4 bases outside the gene matches. CDR1 is SGHTA and CDR2 is FQGTGA in the germline V gene. CDR3 length equals 16 residues. The CDR3, as DNA: TGTGCCAGCAGCTTAACGACGGGGGGGCTCACAGATACGCAGTATTTT. Translating it yields CASSLTTGGLTDTQYF. The full variable domain, with the rest looked up from reference TRBV7-3 and TRBJ2-3, is GAGVSQTPSNKVTEKGKYVELRCDPISGHTALYWYRQSLGQGPEFLIYFQGTGAADDSGLPNDRFFAVRPEGSVSTLKIQRTERGDSAVYLCASSLTTGGLTDTQYFGPGTRLTVL.

This clonotype occurred a few times. V is TRBV10-3 and J is TRBJ2-5; 10 bases agree with TRBD1. This CDR3 spans 16 amino acids. The germline CDR1 and CDR2 sequences are ENHRY and SYGVKD. V lost 2 bases, J lost 5 bases, and 8 bases stayed unmatched. The CDR3 DNA reads TGTGCCATCAGTGAGAGGGGGACAGGGGTTCGGGAGACCCAGTACTTC. It encodes CAISERGTGVRETQYF.

The chain couples TRBV3-1 to TRBJ2-1; D is undetermined. The length of the CDR3 is 15 residues. Trimming pared 4 bases from V and 0 bases from J, leaving 10 bases between. CDR1 is LGHDT and CDR2 is YNNKEL in the germline V gene (reference sequence). CDR3 nucleotide sequence: TGTGCCAGCAGCCCCCAGCCTAGCTCCTACAATGAGCAGTTCTTC. Amino acids: CASSPQPSSYNEQFF.

This clonotype was observed a few times. The genes are TRBV29-1 and TRBJ1-4; 7 bases are shared with TRBD1. In germline, CDR1 is SQVTM, CDR2 ANQGSEA. V dropped 6 bases and J dropped 5; count of bases not matched to a gene: 9. The CDR3 is 14 residues long. The CDR3 DNA sequence: TGCAGCGTAGTTACCGGGACAGCAAATGAAAAACTGTTTTTT. Residues: CSVVTGTANEKLFF.

The chain carries TRBV6-5 and TRBJ2-1, with 8 bases aligning to TRBD2. This CDR3 has 16 residues. Germline V gives CDR1 MNHEY, CDR2 SVGAGI. The junction had 8 bases not matched to a gene; V was cut back by 2 bases and J by 5 bases. DNA of the CDR3: TGTGCCAGCAGTTACCTTGGACTAGCTTGGGACAATGAGCAGTTCTTC. Translated: CASSYLGLAWDNEQFF.

This clonotype appeared a few times. The chain joins TRBV5-1 to TRBJ2-7; no definite D call. The CDR3 covers 13 residues. The ends were cut back, 2 bases at V and 6 bases at J, with 12 bases in the middle. Germline-derived CDR1 and CDR2 are SGHRS and YFSETQ. CDR3 residues: CASSLRRGGEQYF. In nucleotides, the CDR3 is TGCGCCAGCAGCTTACGGAGAGGTGGCGAGCAGTACTTC.

The chain combines TRBV5-1 with TRBJ1-1; 9 bases line up with TRBD1. The trim removed 0 bases at V and 5 bases at J, leaving 2 bases unmatched. CDR1 SGHRS and CDR2 YFSETQ come from the germline V gene. The CDR3 consists of 14 residues. The CDR3 DNA sequence: TGCGCCAGCAGCTTGGCGGGACAGGGTACTGAAGCTTTCTTT. Amino acids: CASSLAGQGTEAFF.

This clonotype has a handful of counts. V usage is TRBV2 and J usage is TRBJ2-4, with a tentative D call TRBD2 (6 bases). The germline V and J ends were trimmed by 7 bases and 3 bases, with 13 bases remaining between them. CDR1 is SNHLY and CDR2 is FYNNEI in the germline V gene. The CDR3 extends over 14 amino acids. The CDR3 sequence: CASKGPGVKNIQYF. CDR3 coding DNA: TGTGCCAGCAAAGGTCCGGGGGTCAAAAACATTCAGTACTTC.

The V call is TRBV6-1, the J call TRBJ2-1; D is unclear. Trimming took off 2 bases at V and 6 bases at J, with 14 bases between the two ends. The CDR3 contains 15 residues. Germline lookup yields CDR1 MNHNS and CDR2 SASEGT. The CDR3 DNA is TGTGCCAGCAGTGAAATCATAGGTAGCATCAATGAGCAGTTCTTC. Its protein is CASSEIIGSINEQFF.

CDR3 in amino acids: CASSLRAGGHETQYF. Here the CDR3 DNA reads TGTGCCAGCAGTTTAAGAGCGGGGGGGCACGAGACCCAGTACTTC. V is TRBV12-3 or TRBV12-4 and J is TRBJ2-5; 10 nucleotides agree with TRBD2. V lost 2 bases and J lost 5; bases outside the gene matches: 5. The CDR3 runs 15 residues.

This clonotype turned up a few times. The chain couples TRBV7-2 to TRBJ1-2; D perhaps matches TRBD1 (5 bases). Between the trimmed V and J ends, which lost 0 bases and 11 bases, there was a span of 13 bases. CDR3 length: 13 residues. Germline assignment: CDR1 SGHTA and CDR2 FQGNSA. The DNA of the CDR3 is TGTGCCAGCAGCTTAGCTGTGCTCTGGGGGTACACCTTC. Translated, it gives CASSLAVLWGYTF.

The DNA of the CDR3 is TGTGCCATCAGTGAGGGGACGTCCAAAAACATTCAGTACTTC. Protein product: CAISEGTSKNIQYF. The chain joins TRBV10-3 to TRBJ2-4; either TRBD1 or TRBD2 may fit D (5 bases each). The CDR3 spans 14 residues. With 2 bases removed from V and 2 bases from J, the gap between germline ends came to 7 bases. The V gene's germline CDR1 is ENHRY and CDR2 SYGVKD.

The chain is built from TRBV29-1 and TRBJ2-1; 8 positions agree with TRBD1. This CDR3 is 14 amino acids long. V lost 0 bases and J lost 6; bases outside the gene matches: 4. Germline CDR1 is SQVTM and CDR2 is ANQGSEA. CDR3 sequence (DNA): TGCAGCGTTGAAGACAGGGGGCGGGCCAATGAGCAGTTCTTC. Protein sequence: CSVEDRGRANEQFF.